Below, 16 T cell receptor beta chains from the same sample are listed, as sequenced in a study of blood T cell repertoires in COVID-19. TCRdb keeps only in-frame clones here, not all; method: immunoSEQ multiplex PCR. The sample shows 350,000 or so clones, around 87% of them seen only once. The sequencing sample was made of peripheral blood. The source is a woman aged 25 to 39 with COVID-19, enrolled during active disease.

V usage is TRBV18 and J usage is TRBJ2-2; weak D call: TRBD2 (5 bases). Germline lookup yields CDR1 KGHSH and CDR2 LQKENI. Trimming took 1 base from V and 0 from J, leaving 12 bases between them. This CDR3 region has 17 residues. DNA for the CDR3: TGTGCCAGCTCACCACTTTTCCGGACTTCGAACACCGGGGAGCTGTTTTTT. As protein: CASSPLFRTSNTGELFF.

The chain employs TRBV5-1 and TRBJ2-4; D gene ambiguous. This CDR3 comprises 14 residues. V was pared by 0 bases and J by 6 bases, with 10 bases between. Germline V lookup: CDR1 SGHRS, CDR2 YFSETQ. CDR3 coding DNA: TGCGCCAGCAGCTTGGGGCAGGTGGGAAACATTCAGTACTTC. Residues: CASSLGQVGNIQYF.

Here the CDR3 reads CSVERQGKNNEQFF. The DNA of the CDR3 is TGCAGCGTTGAACGGCAGGGGAAGAACAATGAGCAGTTCTTC. The V call is TRBV29-1, the J call TRBJ2-1; maybe TRBD1 (6 bases). The germline V gene encodes CDR1 SQVTM and CDR2 ANQGSEA. The germline V and J ends were trimmed by 2 bases and 5 bases, with 13 bases remaining between them. The CDR3 has 14 amino acids.

CDR3 DNA: TGCGCCAGCAGCGTGACTAGCGGGAGTAAGGATACGCAGTATTTT. This translates into CASSVTSGSKDTQYF. The gene calls are TRBV5-1 and TRBJ2-3; 12 positions match TRBD2. The ends lost 4 bases at V and 6 bases at J; junction bases unmatched: 6. There are 15 residues in the CDR3. Germline CDR1 and CDR2: SGHRS and YFSETQ.

The V call is TRBV5-1, the J call TRBJ2-7; TRBD2 agrees at 10 bases. There are 14 residues in the CDR3. Germline values: CDR1 SGHRS, CDR2 YFSETQ. V shed 4 bases and J 3 bases; nucleotides not matched to a gene: 4. CDR3 nucleotides: TGCGCCAGCAGCCGAGGACTAGCGGTCTACGAGCAGTACTTC. Residues: CASSRGLAVYEQYF.

DNA for the CDR3: TGTGCCAGCAGTTTCCCCGAACGGGATCAGCCCCAGCATTTT. It is translated as CASSFPERDQPQHF. The chain joins TRBV28 to TRBJ1-5; D is undetermined. Germline CDR1 and CDR2: MDHEN and SYDVKM. The CDR3 spans 14 residues. The V end lost 3 bases, the J end lost 5 bases, and 11 bases lay between the germline ends.

Written as DNA, the CDR3 is TGTGCCAGCAGTGGGGGTCTAGCGGGAGGCAATGAGCAGTTCTTC. Residues: CASSGGLAGGNEQFF. The V and J genes are TRBV2 and TRBJ2-1; 11 bases are shared with TRBD2. With V trimmed by 4 bases and J by 6 bases, 5 bases remained unmatched. The CDR3 runs to 15 residues. The germline V gene has CDR1 SNHLY and CDR2 FYNNEI.

V and J are TRBV10-1 and TRBJ1-1, with D possibly matching TRBD1 (5 bases). Germline-derived CDR1 and CDR2 are WNHNN and SYGVQD (reference sequence). V shed 0 bases and J shed 6 bases, with 8 bases lying between them. The CDR3 has 13 amino acids. CDR3 in DNA: TGCGCCAGCAGTGAGTCAGGGGTAGCTGAAGCTTTCTTT. Protein product: CASSESGVAEAFF.

The chain couples TRBV27 to TRBJ2-7; 7 bases are shared with TRBD1. Germline CDR1 reads MNHEY; CDR2 reads SMNVEV (reference sequence). Unmatched junction bases numbered 5, after V lost 6 bases and J lost 0 bases. The CDR3 is made up of 14 amino acids. CDR3 amino acids: CASSRDSSSYEQYF. CDR3 DNA sequence: TGTGCCAGCAGCCGGGACAGTAGCTCCTACGAGCAGTACTTC.

This clone was found a few times. V and J are TRBV11-2 and TRBJ2-3, with 11 bases that match TRBD2. CDR3 length: 17 amino acids. CDR1 is SGHAT, CDR2 FQNNGV, per germline. Germline trimming cut 2 bases from V and 0 bases from J; bases unmatched to any gene: 4. The CDR3 DNA follows: TGTGCCAGCAGCTTACTAGCGGGAGGCGCTAGCACAGATACGCAGTATTTT. This codes for CASSLLAGGASTDTQYF.

The chain carries TRBV7-3 and TRBJ2-7; tentatively, D is TRBD2 (6 bases). CDR1 is SGHTA, CDR2 FQGTGA, per germline. The ends were cut back, 2 bases at V and 6 bases at J, with 11 bases in the middle. This CDR3 has 13 amino acids. The CDR3 sequence: CASSLAREAEQYF. As DNA, the CDR3 is TGTGCCAGCAGCTTAGCGAGGGAGGCCGAGCAGTACTTC.

The V gene is TRBV5-4, the J gene TRBJ2-7; 9 bases match TRBD2. Germline trimming cut 0 bases from V and 2 bases from J; bases unmatched to any gene: 9. CDR3 length: 17 amino acids. Germline CDR1 reads SGHNT; CDR2 reads YYREEE (reference sequence). The CDR3 sequence: CASSLDPPSGTTYEQYF. DNA of the CDR3: TGTGCCAGCAGCTTGGATCCACCTAGCGGGACTACCTACGAGCAGTACTTC. Supplemented by reference TRBV5-4 and TRBJ2-7, the full variable domain reads ETGVTQSPTHLIKTRGQQVTLRCSSQSGHNTVSWYQQALGQGPQFIFQYYREEENGRGNFPPRFSGLQFPNYSSELNVNALELDDSALYLCASSLDPPSGTTYEQYFGPGTRLTVT.

This chain uses TRBV9 with TRBJ2-1, with TRBD2 matching 9 bases. The V gene end was trimmed by 5 bases and the J gene end by 4 bases; junction bases not matched to a gene: 10. This CDR3 spans 16 amino acids. Per germline, CDR1 SGDLS and CDR2 YYNGEE. Here the CDR3 reads CASSYSGSPVYNEQFF. The CDR3 DNA sequence: TGTGCCAGCAGTTATAGCGGGAGCCCGGTTTACAATGAGCAGTTCTTC.

This clone has only one observation. The V gene is TRBV19, the J gene TRBJ2-1, with unresolved D. Trimming took 3 bases from V and 12 from J, leaving 12 bases between them. Germline CDR1 LNHDA, CDR2 SQIVND (reference sequence). CDR3 length: 12 amino acids. Here the CDR3 DNA reads TGTGCCAGTAGTATGTCCCACCCGGGGCAGTTCTTC. Translated, it gives CASSMSHPGQFF.

Turning to this clone: A much larger clone differs by one base, so this may be a read error. The chain carries TRBV5-1 and TRBJ2-1, with TRBD2 matching over 14 bases. The CDR3 is 15 amino acids. Germline V gene data show CDR1 as SGHRS and CDR2 as YFSETQ. V shed 4 bases, J shed 6 bases, and the junction held 3 bases outside the gene matches. The CDR3 spells CASSPGLAGANEQFF. CDR3 coding DNA: TGCGCCAGCAGCCCGGGACTAGCGGGAGCCAATGAGCAGTTCTTC.

The chain recombines TRBV5-1 with TRBJ2-1; 13 nucleotides match TRBD2. CDR1 and CDR2 from the germline V gene are SGHRS and YFSETQ. This CDR3 is 19 amino acids long. The V segment lost 0 bases and the J segment 7 bases; nucleotides outside the gene matches: 13. CDR3 sequence: CASSLGRTSGSQRTNEQFF. CDR3 in DNA: TGCGCCAGCAGCTTGGGTAGGACTAGCGGGAGCCAGCGTACGAATGAGCAGTTCTTC.